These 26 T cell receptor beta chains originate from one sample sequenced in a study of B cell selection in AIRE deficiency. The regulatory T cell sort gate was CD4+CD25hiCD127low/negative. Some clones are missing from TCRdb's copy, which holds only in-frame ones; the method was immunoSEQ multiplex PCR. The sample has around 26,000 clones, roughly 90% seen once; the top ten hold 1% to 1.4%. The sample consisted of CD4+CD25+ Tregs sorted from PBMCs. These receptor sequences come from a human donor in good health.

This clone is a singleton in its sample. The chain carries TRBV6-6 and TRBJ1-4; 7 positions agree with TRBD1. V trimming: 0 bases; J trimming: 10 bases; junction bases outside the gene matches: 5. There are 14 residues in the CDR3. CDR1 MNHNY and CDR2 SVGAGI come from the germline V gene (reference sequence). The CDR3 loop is CASSYSVQGGKLFF. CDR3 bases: TGTGCCAGCAGTTACTCTGTGCAGGGGGGAAAACTGTTTTTT.

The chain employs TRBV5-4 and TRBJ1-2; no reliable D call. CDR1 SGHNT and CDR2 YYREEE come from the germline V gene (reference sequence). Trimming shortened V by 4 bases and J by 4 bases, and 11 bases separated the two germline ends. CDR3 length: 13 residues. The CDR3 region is CASSLNTLYGYTF. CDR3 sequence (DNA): TGTGCCAGCAGCCTGAATACCCTCTATGGCTACACCTTC. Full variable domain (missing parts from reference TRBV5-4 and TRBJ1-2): ETGVTQSPTHLIKTRGQQVTLRCSSQSGHNTVSWYQQALGQGPQFIFQYYREEENGRGNFPPRFSGLQFPNYSSELNVNALELDDSALYLCASSLNTLYGYTFGSGTRLTVV.

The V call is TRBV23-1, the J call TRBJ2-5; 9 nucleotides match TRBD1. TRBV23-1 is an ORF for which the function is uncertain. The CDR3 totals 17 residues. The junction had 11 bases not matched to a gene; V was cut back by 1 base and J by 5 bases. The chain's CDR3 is CASSQFDRDRVGETQYF. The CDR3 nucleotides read TGCGCCAGCAGTCAATTCGATCGGGACAGGGTTGGGGAGACCCAGTACTTC.

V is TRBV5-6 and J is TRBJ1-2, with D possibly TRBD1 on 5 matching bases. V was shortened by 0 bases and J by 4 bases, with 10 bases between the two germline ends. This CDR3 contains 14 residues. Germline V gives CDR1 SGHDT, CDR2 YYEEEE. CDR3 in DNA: TGTGCCAGCAGCTTGGGCCAGGGAGGCTATGGCTACACCTTC. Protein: CASSLGQGGYGYTF. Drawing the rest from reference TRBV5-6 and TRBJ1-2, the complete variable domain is DAGVTQSPTHLIKTRGQQVTLRCSPKSGHDTVSWYQQALGQGPQFIFQYYEEEERQRGNFPDRFSGHQFPNYSSELNVNALLLGDSALYLCASSLGQGGYGYTFGSGTRLTVV.

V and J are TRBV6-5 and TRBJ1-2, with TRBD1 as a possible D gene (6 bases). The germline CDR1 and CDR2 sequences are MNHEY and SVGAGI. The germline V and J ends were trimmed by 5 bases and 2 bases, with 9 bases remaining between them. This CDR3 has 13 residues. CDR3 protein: CASSNTGNYGYTF. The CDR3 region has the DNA TGTGCCAGCAGTAACACAGGGAACTATGGCTACACCTTC.

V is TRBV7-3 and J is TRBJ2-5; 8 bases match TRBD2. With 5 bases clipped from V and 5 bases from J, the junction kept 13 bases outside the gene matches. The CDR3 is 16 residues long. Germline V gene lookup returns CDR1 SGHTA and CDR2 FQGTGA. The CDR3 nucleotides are TGTGCCAGCAGCCCGTACGGGGGGGCCGCGCCCGAGACCCAGTACTTC. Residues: CASSPYGGAAPETQYF.

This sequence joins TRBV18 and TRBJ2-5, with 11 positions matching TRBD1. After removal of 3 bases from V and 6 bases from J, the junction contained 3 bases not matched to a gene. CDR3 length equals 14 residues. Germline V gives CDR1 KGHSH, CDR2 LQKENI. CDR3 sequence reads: CASSPGQGAKTQYF. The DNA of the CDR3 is TGTGCCAGCTCACCCGGACAGGGGGCGAAGACCCAGTACTTC.

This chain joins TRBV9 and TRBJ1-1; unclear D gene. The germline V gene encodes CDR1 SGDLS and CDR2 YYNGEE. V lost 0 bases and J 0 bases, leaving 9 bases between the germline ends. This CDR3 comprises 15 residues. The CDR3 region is CASSVVVELNTEAFF. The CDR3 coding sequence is TGTGCCAGCAGCGTAGTTGTAGAATTGAACACTGAAGCTTTCTTT.

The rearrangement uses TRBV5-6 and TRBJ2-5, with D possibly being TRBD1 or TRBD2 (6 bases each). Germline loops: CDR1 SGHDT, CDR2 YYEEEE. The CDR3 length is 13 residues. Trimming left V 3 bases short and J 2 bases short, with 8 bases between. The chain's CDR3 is CASSSGAQETQYF. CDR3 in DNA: TGTGCCAGCAGCTCGGGGGCACAAGAGACCCAGTACTTC. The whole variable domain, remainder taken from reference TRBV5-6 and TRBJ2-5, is DAGVTQSPTHLIKTRGQQVTLRCSPKSGHDTVSWYQQALGQGPQFIFQYYEEEERQRGNFPDRFSGHQFPNYSSELNVNALLLGDSALYLCASSSGAQETQYFGPGTRLLVL.

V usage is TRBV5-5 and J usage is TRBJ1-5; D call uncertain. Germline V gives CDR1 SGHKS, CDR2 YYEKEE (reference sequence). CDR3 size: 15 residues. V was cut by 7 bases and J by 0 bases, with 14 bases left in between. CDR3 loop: CASQLGDHSNQPQHF. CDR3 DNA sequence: TGTGCCAGCCAATTAGGCGACCATAGCAATCAGCCCCAGCATTTT.

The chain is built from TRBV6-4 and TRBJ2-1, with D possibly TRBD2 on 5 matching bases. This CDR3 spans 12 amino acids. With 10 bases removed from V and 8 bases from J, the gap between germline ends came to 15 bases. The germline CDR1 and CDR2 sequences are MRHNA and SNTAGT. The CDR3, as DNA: TGTGCCACGCCGGCCGAGGAGGATGAGCAGTTCTTC. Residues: CATPAEEDEQFF.

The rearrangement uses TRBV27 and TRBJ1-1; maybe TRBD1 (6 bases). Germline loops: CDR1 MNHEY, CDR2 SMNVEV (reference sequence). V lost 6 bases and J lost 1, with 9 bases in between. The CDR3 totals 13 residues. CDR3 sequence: CASSQQGNTEAFF. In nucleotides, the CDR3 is TGTGCCAGCAGCCAACAGGGGAACACTGAAGCTTTCTTT.

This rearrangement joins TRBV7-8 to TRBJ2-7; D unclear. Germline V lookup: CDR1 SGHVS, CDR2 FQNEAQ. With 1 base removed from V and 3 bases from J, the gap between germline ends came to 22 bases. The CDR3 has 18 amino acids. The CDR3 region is CASSLGFYSSVLIYEQYF. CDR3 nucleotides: TGTGCCAGCAGCTTAGGGTTCTATTCCAGCGTCCTGATCTACGAGCAGTACTTC. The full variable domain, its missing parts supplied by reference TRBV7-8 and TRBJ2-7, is GAGVSQSPRYKVAKRGQDVALRCDPISGHVSLFWYQQALGQGPEFLTYFQNEAQLDKSGLPSDRFFAERPEGSVSTLKIQRTQQEDSAVYLCASSLGFYSSVLIYEQYFGPGTRLTVT.

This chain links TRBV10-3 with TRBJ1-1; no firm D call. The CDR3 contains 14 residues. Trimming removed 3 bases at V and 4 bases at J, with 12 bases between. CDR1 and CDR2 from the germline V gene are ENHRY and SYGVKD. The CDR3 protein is CAISEGLIGTEAFF. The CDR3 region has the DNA TGTGCCATCAGTGAAGGCCTCATTGGCACTGAAGCTTTCTTT.

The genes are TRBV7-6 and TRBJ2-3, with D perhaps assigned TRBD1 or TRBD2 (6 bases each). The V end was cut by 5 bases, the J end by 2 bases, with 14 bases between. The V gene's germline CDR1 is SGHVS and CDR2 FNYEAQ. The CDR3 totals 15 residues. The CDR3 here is CASSPGTGATDTQYF. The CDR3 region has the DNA TGTGCCAGCAGCCCCGGGACGGGGGCCACAGATACGCAGTATTTT.

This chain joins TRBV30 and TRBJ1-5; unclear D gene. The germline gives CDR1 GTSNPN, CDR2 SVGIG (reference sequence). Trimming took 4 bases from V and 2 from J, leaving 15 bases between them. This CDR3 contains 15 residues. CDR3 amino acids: CAWTKRDVGNQPQHF. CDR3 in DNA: TGTGCCTGGACCAAACGGGATGTTGGCAATCAGCCCCAGCATTTT.

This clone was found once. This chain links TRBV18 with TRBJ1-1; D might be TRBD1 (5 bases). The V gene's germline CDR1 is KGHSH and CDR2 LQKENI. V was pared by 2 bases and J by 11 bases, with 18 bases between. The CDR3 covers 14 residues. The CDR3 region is CASSPILEGSMAFF. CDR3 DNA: TGTGCCAGCTCACCAATTCTTGAGGGGTCGATGGCTTTCTTT.

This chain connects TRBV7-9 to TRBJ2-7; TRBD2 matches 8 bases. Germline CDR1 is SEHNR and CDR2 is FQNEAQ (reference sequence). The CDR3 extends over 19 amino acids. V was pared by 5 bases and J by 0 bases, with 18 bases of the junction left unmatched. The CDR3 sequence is CASSPRGGRGDPTSYEQYF. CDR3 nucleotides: TGTGCCAGCAGCCCCCGCGGAGGGCGGGGGGACCCTACCTCCTACGAGCAGTACTTC.

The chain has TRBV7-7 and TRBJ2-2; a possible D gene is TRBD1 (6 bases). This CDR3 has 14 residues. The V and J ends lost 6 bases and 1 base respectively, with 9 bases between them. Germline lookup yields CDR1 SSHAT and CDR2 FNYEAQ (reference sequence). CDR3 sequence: CASSRDKNTGELFF. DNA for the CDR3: TGTGCCAGCAGTCGGGACAAGAACACCGGGGAGCTGTTTTTT.

This CDR3 reads CASSYPTGGFDTEAFF. In nucleotides, the CDR3 is TGTGCCAGCAGTTACCCGACAGGGGGCTTTGACACTGAAGCTTTCTTT. The chain has TRBV6-6 and TRBJ1-1, with TRBD1 matching 10 bases. Germline V lookup: CDR1 MNHNY, CDR2 SVGAGI (reference sequence). The CDR3 loop spans 16 amino acids. The trim removed 2 bases at V and 3 bases at J, leaving 6 bases unmatched.

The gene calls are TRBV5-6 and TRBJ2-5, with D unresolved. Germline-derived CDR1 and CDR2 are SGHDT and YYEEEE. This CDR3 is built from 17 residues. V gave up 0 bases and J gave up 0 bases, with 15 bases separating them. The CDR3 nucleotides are TGTGCCAGCAGCTTGGCCGGAGTCAGAGCTTACCAAGAGACCCAGTACTTC. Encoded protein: CASSLAGVRAYQETQYF.

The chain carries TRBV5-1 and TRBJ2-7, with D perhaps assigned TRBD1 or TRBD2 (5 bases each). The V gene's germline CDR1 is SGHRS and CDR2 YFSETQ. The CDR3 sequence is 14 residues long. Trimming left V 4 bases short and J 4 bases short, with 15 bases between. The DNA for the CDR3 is TGCGCCAGCAGCGTCCGGGACCCCAGTTACGAGCAGTACTTC. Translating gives CASSVRDPSYEQYF.

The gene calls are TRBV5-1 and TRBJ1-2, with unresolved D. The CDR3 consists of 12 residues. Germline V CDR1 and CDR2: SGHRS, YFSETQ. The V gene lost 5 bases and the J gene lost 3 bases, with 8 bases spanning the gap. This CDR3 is CASRGADYGYTF. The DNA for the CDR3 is TGCGCCAGCAGAGGCGCGGACTATGGCTACACCTTC.

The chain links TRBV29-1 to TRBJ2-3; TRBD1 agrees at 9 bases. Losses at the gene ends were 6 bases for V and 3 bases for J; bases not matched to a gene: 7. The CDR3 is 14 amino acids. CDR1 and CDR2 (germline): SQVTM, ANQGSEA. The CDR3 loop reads CSVAGQGLTDTQYF. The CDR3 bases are TGCAGCGTCGCGGGACAGGGATTAACAGATACGCAGTATTTT.

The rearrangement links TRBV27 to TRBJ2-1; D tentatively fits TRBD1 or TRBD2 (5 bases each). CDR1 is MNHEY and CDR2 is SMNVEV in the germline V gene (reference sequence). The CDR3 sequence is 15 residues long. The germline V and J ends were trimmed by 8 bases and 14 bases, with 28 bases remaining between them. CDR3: CASGGIGAAGTSKFF. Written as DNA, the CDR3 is TGTGCCAGCGGGGGAATCGGGGCAGCAGGGACGAGTAAGTTCTTC.

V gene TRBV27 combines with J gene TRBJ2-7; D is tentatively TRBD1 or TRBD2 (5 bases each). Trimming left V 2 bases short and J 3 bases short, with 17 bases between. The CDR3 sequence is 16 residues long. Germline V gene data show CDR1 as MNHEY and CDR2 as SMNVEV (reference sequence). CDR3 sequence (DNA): TGTGCCAGCAGTTTACTCGCAGGGACCATGTTCTACGAGCAGTACTTC. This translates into CASSLLAGTMFYEQYF.